This T cell receptor beta chain was sequenced during a study of cytomegalovirus exposure and HLA in healthy donors. Only one count was recorded for this clone. V lost 3 bases and J lost 4; bases outside the gene matches: 3. The CDR3 consists of 15 residues. Germline V gene sequence: CDR1 KGHSH, CDR2 LQKENI. Primers for the PCR totalled 60 Vbeta and 13 Jbeta. Libraries were prepared by immunoSEQ multiplex PCR; TCRdb keeps only in-frame clonotypes and omits some of them. The sample includes around 130,000 clones, about 80% seen only once; the top ten take over 0.9%. Sequencing was carried out using PBMCs. J is TRBJ2-3 and V is TRBV18; TRBD2 aligns across 11 bases. This clonotype originated in a human donor in good health. CDR3 sequence: CASSPGTSGSDTQYF. CDR3 sequence (DNA): TGTGCCAGCTCACCCGGGACTAGCGGTTCAGATACGCAGTATTTT.